Shown below are 26 T cell receptor beta chains from a single sample sequenced in a study of T cell responses to AZD1222 COVID-19 vaccine. TCRdb's copy holds only in-frame clones and misses some; the assay was immunoSEQ multiplex PCR. The table records more than 95,000 clones, 85% to 90% of them present only once. The specimen comprised peripheral blood, sampled 28 days after the second AZD1222 dose. These TCRs come from an adult who received the AZD1222 COVID-19 vaccine.

The V gene is TRBV9, the J gene TRBJ1-2; a possible D gene is TRBD1 (5 bases). The CDR3 is 13 amino acids. V gave up 5 bases and J gave up 5 bases, with 13 bases separating them. Germline lookup yields CDR1 SGDLS and CDR2 YYNGEE. CDR3 protein: CASSPYGGYGYTF. The CDR3 bases are TGTGCCAGCAGTCCATACGGGGGGTATGGCTACACCTTC. The whole variable domain, filled in from reference TRBV9 and TRBJ1-2, reads DSGVTQTPKHLITATGQRVTLRCSPRSGDLSVYWYQQSLDQGLQFLIQYYNGEERAKGNILERFSAQQFPDLHSELNLSSLELGDSALYFCASSPYGGYGYTFGSGTRLTVV.

The rearrangement links TRBV5-4 to TRBJ2-5; D is tentatively TRBD1 or TRBD2 (5 bases each). This CDR3 has 12 residues. Trimming removed 4 bases from V and 5 bases from J, with 9 bases in between. Per the germline V gene, CDR1 is SGHNT and CDR2 is YYREEE (reference sequence). CDR3 nucleotides: TGTGCCAGCAGCCCCTGGGGGGAGACCCAGTACTTC. Its protein is CASSPWGETQYF.

The sample holds one count of this clone. V and J are TRBV7-2 and TRBJ1-2; D gene ambiguous. Trimming removed 1 base from V and 2 bases from J, with 14 bases in between. Germline V lookup: CDR1 SGHTA, CDR2 FQGNSA. The CDR3 contains 16 residues. CDR3 region: CASSLVPSPGNYGYTF. The DNA for the CDR3 is TGTGCCAGCAGCTTAGTCCCGAGCCCGGGAAACTATGGCTACACCTTC.

This chain uses TRBV10-2 with TRBJ2-3; D perhaps matches TRBD1 (6 bases). CDR1 WSHSY and CDR2 SAAADI come from the germline V gene. This CDR3 is built from 16 residues. V was cut by 5 bases and J by 2 bases, with 17 bases left in between. In DNA, the CDR3 is TGCGCCAGCAGTCCTCAGACAGGAAGACCCACAGATACGCAGTATTTT. Protein: CASSPQTGRPTDTQYF.

The chain carries TRBV30 and TRBJ1-5, with 7 positions matching TRBD1. In germline, CDR1 is GTSNPN, CDR2 SVGIG (reference sequence). The V and J ends lost 4 bases and 0 bases, in that order; junction bases with no gene match: 6. This CDR3 spans 15 amino acids. The CDR3 DNA sequence: TGTGCCTGGATCTACAGGGGCTGTAGCAATCAGCCCCAGCATTTT. This gives the protein CAWIYRGCSNQPQHF.

This clone was counted once. The rearrangement uses TRBV12-3 or TRBV12-4 and TRBJ1-2; 7 nucleotides align to TRBD1. Unmatched junction bases numbered 4, after V lost 5 bases and J lost 4 bases. The CDR3 sequence is 13 residues long. The CDR3 sequence is CASSNRGTYGYTF. CDR3 nucleotide sequence: TGTGCCAGCAGTAACAGGGGCACCTATGGCTACACCTTC.

This chain joins TRBV3-1 (or the pseudogene TRBV3-2) and TRBJ2-7; TRBD1 might be the D (6 bases). CDR1 and CDR2 (germline): LGHDT, YNNKEL (reference sequence). The CDR3 consists of 16 residues. The ends were cut back, 2 bases at V and 3 bases at J, with 17 bases in the middle. The chain's CDR3 is CASSQPVTGELYEQYF. The CDR3 bases are TGTGCCAGCAGCCAACCGGTGACAGGAGAACTCTACGAGCAGTACTTC.

This chain links TRBV5-1 with TRBJ2-3; the D gene is possibly TRBD1 (6 bases). V lost 4 bases, J lost 3 bases, and 12 bases lay in between. Germline CDR1 is SGHRS and CDR2 is YFSETQ. The CDR3 contains 14 residues. The chain's CDR3 is CASSQGHRTDTQYF. CDR3 nucleotide sequence: TGCGCCAGCAGCCAGGGACATCGGACAGATACGCAGTATTTT. Variable domain in full (rest from reference TRBV5-1 and TRBJ2-3): KAGVTQTPRYLIKTRGQQVTLSCSPISGHRSVSWYQQTPGQGLQFLFEYFSETQRNKGNFPGRFSGRQFSNSRSEMNVSTLELGDSALYLCASSQGHRTDTQYFGPGTRLTVL.

The rearrangement links TRBV2 to TRBJ2-6; D is possibly TRBD2 (5 bases). The CDR3 extends over 17 amino acids. CDR1 SNHLY and CDR2 FYNNEI come from the germline V gene. V was shortened by 10 bases and J by 0 bases, with 19 bases between the two germline ends. The CDR3 region is CAIRDGAGLSGANVLTF. The CDR3 nucleotides are TGTGCCATCCGAGACGGTGCCGGACTCTCTGGGGCCAACGTCCTGACTTTC. Drawing the rest from reference TRBV2 and TRBJ2-6, the complete variable domain is EPEVTQTPSHQVTQMGQEVILRCVPISNHLYFYWYRQILGQKVEFLVSFYNNEISEKSEIFDDQFSVERPDGSNFTLKIRSTKLEDSAMYFCAIRDGAGLSGANVLTFGAGSRLTVL.

A single count supports this clone. The rearrangement uses TRBV19 and TRBJ1-4, with TRBD1 as a possible D gene (6 bases). CDR1 and CDR2 from the germline V gene are LNHDA and SQIVND (reference sequence). Trimming shortened V by 4 bases and J by 7 bases, and 10 bases separated the two germline ends. The CDR3 extends over 13 amino acids. Here the CDR3 DNA reads TGTGCCAGTAGTACCAGGGGTGGTGAAAAACTGTTTTTT. Amino acids: CASSTRGGEKLFF.

This clone occurred a few times. The chain uses TRBV7-9 and TRBJ2-5, with 8 bases aligning to TRBD2. The ends lost 1 base at V and 0 bases at J; junction bases unmatched: 7. The CDR3 totals 17 residues. Germline CDR1 reads SEHNR; CDR2 reads FQNEAQ (reference sequence). CDR3 loop: CASSLGLASKYQETQYF. Written as DNA, the CDR3 is TGTGCCAGCAGCTTAGGACTAGCGAGCAAGTACCAAGAGACCCAGTACTTC.

The chain uses TRBV7-2 and TRBJ1-1, with a weak D call TRBD1 (5 bases). Germline V gives CDR1 SGHTA, CDR2 FQGNSA. CDR3 length: 13 residues. The V end lost 3 bases, the J end lost 10 bases, and 15 bases lay between the germline ends. The CDR3 DNA follows: TGTGCCAGCAGCTTCGCAGGACAAGCCAGAGCTTTCTTT. Translating it yields CASSFAGQARAFF.

The V gene is TRBV6-2 or TRBV6-3, the J gene TRBJ2-7; 9 bases line up with TRBD1. CDR1 MNHEY and CDR2 SVGEGT come from the germline V gene. The trim removed 6 bases at V and 6 bases at J, leaving 15 bases unmatched. The CDR3 consists of 16 residues. Here the CDR3 reads CASSSGQGIWGGEQYF. DNA of the CDR3: TGTGCCAGCAGCTCGGGACAGGGAATTTGGGGTGGCGAGCAGTACTTC.

The rearrangement uses TRBV3-1 (or the pseudogene TRBV3-2) and TRBJ2-7; 14 positions match TRBD2. The V segment lost 4 bases and the J segment 0 bases; nucleotides outside the gene matches: 8. Germline lookup yields CDR1 LGHDT and CDR2 YNNKEL (reference sequence). CDR3 length: 18 amino acids. The CDR3 region is CASSLETSGRANSYEQYF. As DNA, the CDR3 is TGTGCCAGCAGCCTAGAGACTAGCGGGAGGGCCAACTCCTACGAGCAGTACTTC.

The chain combines TRBV3-1 (or the pseudogene TRBV3-2) with TRBJ2-2; tentatively, D is TRBD1 (8 bases). Germline CDR1 is LGHDT and CDR2 is YNNKEL (reference sequence). The CDR3 length is 16 residues. V was clipped by 4 bases and J by 4 bases, with 16 bases between them. The CDR3 DNA reads TGTGCCAGCAGCCCGTACAGGGGGAGGGTCACCGGGGAGCTGTTTTTT. It encodes CASSPYRGRVTGELFF.

This chain links TRBV10-3 with TRBJ2-1; no clear D. V lost 2 bases, J lost 6 bases, and 5 bases lay in between. Germline values: CDR1 ENHRY, CDR2 SYGVKD. The CDR3 is 12 residues long. The CDR3 loop reads CAISEGSNEQFF. CDR3 nucleotides: TGTGCCATCAGTGAGGGGTCCAATGAGCAGTTCTTC.

The J gene is TRBJ1-2, the V gene TRBV30; D possibly corresponds to TRBD1 (5 bases). This CDR3 spans 13 amino acids. V was clipped by 3 bases and J by 5 bases, with 13 bases between them. Per germline, CDR1 GTSNPN and CDR2 SVGIG (reference sequence). The chain's CDR3 is CAWRPGGLYGYTF. DNA of the CDR3: TGTGCCTGGAGGCCGGGGGGGTTATATGGCTACACCTTC.

Notes on this clone: The sample contains more than one DNA sequence encoding this CDR3. This chain joins TRBV6-2 or TRBV6-3 and TRBJ1-1; D perhaps matches TRBD1 (6 bases). V shed 2 bases and J shed 3 bases, with 10 bases lying between them. The CDR3 runs 14 residues. CDR1 and CDR2 from the germline V gene are MNHEY and SVGEGT. This chain's CDR3 is CASSYVGADTEAFF. CDR3 in DNA: TGTGCCAGCAGTTACGTGGGGGCTGACACTGAAGCTTTCTTT.

As regards this clone: The same CDR3 can be traced to other DNA sequences in this sample. This chain links TRBV11-2 with TRBJ2-2; D remains unclear. Trimming pared 6 bases from V and 1 base from J, leaving 3 bases between. Germline V lookup: CDR1 SGHAT, CDR2 FQNNGV. The CDR3 spans 12 residues. CDR3 amino acids: CASSRNTGELFF. CDR3 nucleotides: TGTGCCAGCAGTCGGAACACCGGGGAGCTGTTTTTT.

This clone appeared once. The V and J genes are TRBV5-4 and TRBJ2-1; 13 bases agree with TRBD2. This CDR3 has 16 amino acids. Unmatched junction bases numbered 4, after V lost 3 bases and J lost 4 bases. Germline V CDR1 and CDR2: SGHNT, YYREEE (reference sequence). CDR3 bases: TGTGCCAGCAGCTCAGCGACTAGCGGGAGGTACAATGAGCAGTTCTTC. Its protein product is CASSSATSGRYNEQFF.

The genes are TRBV5-1 and TRBJ1-1, with D hard to call. Per the germline V gene, CDR1 is SGHRS and CDR2 is YFSETQ. The V and J ends lost 6 bases and 0 bases respectively, with 9 bases between them. This CDR3 is 13 amino acids long. The CDR3 here is CASNEGMNTEAFF. The DNA for the CDR3 is TGCGCCAGCAATGAAGGGATGAACACTGAAGCTTTCTTT. Full variable domain (outside the CDR3, taken from reference TRBV5-1 and TRBJ1-1): KAGVTQTPRYLIKTRGQQVTLSCSPISGHRSVSWYQQTPGQGLQFLFEYFSETQRNKGNFPGRFSGRQFSNSRSEMNVSTLELGDSALYLCASNEGMNTEAFFGQGTRLTVV.

The V gene is TRBV4-1, the J gene TRBJ1-5, with unresolved D. With 0 bases removed from V and 5 bases from J, the gap between germline ends came to 8 bases. Germline CDR1 and CDR2: MGHRA and YSYEKL. The length of the CDR3 is 14 residues. The CDR3 DNA follows: TGCGCCAGCAGCCAAGAGCTGGGGTATCAGCCCCAGCATTTT. It yields the protein CASSQELGYQPQHF.

J is TRBJ1-4 and V is TRBV18; D gene unclear. V was shortened by 3 bases and J by 8 bases, with 13 bases between the two germline ends. Germline V gives CDR1 KGHSH, CDR2 LQKENI. This CDR3 is built from 14 residues. This chain's CDR3 is CASSPDTVVEKLFF. CDR3 in DNA: TGTGCCAGCTCACCCGATACGGTGGTGGAAAAACTGTTTTTT.

V gene TRBV7-9 combines with J gene TRBJ2-7, with 8 bases identical to TRBD1. The length of the CDR3 is 13 residues. CDR1 is SEHNR, CDR2 FQNEAQ, per germline (reference sequence). V shed 2 bases, J shed 5 bases, and the junction held 2 bases outside the gene matches. The CDR3: CASSLTGGNEQYF. The CDR3 DNA reads TGTGCCAGCAGCTTAACAGGGGGGAACGAGCAGTACTTC.

The chain has TRBV7-9 and TRBJ1-2; perhaps TRBD1 as D (5 bases). The germline V gene has CDR1 SEHNR and CDR2 FQNEAQ (reference sequence). The CDR3 sequence is 13 residues long. V gave up 3 bases and J gave up 8 bases, with 13 bases separating them. CDR3 in amino acids: CASSLNRGWGYTF. The CDR3 DNA sequence: TGTGCCAGCAGCTTGAACCGGGGCTGGGGCTACACCTTC.

V is TRBV12-3 or TRBV12-4 and J is TRBJ2-7, with 9 bases lining up with TRBD1. V shed 6 bases and J 6 bases; nucleotides not matched to a gene: 6. The CDR3 runs to 13 residues. This CDR3 is CASRGTDRGEQYF. The CDR3 bases are TGTGCCAGCAGGGGGACGGACAGGGGCGAGCAGTACTTC.